What follows are 25 T cell receptor beta chains derived from one specimen sequenced in a study of regulatory T cells in long-lasting Graves disease. Through Arm-PCR of CDR3 regions and iRepertoire HTBI primers, TCR beta libraries were built. TCRdb reprocessed the multiplex PCR reads with MiXCR, giving one entry per CDR3 protein. The repertoire consists of under 450,000 distinct CDR3 sequences, with about 16% occurring once and the leading ten covering around 21%. Time point described: newly diagnosed GD, antithyroid drugs for less than 3 months. There was RNA extracted from PBMCs, and the TCR library was made from it. In addition, the sample was reused for a study of T cells in Graves' hyperthyroidism and ophthalmopathy.

Sequenced here: peripheral blood mononuclear cells (PBMCs), sampled at new diagnosis, from a patient treated with antithyroid drugs. The receptors here all came from a woman between 18 and 29 years old with Graves disease.

CDR3 coding DNA: TGTGCCAGCAGCCCACTCCGGGGGACGAACACCGGGGAGCTGTTTTTT. Its translation is CASSPLRGTNTGELFF. The rearrangement joins TRBV9 to TRBJ2-2; perhaps TRBD2 as D (6 bases). CDR1 and CDR2 (germline): SGDLS, YYNGEE. The ends were cut back, 4 bases at V and 0 bases at J, with 13 bases in the middle. The CDR3 sequence is 16 residues long.

The chain has TRBV28 and TRBJ2-1; TRBD2 agrees at 13 bases. The V segment lost 5 bases and the J segment 4 bases; nucleotides outside the gene matches: 2. This CDR3 is 15 amino acids long. Germline loops: CDR1 MDHEN, CDR2 SYDVKM. CDR3 region: CASSKLAGGYNEQFF. The CDR3 DNA is TGTGCCAGCAGTAAACTAGCGGGAGGGTACAATGAGCAGTTCTTC.

This clonotype was detected ten times or more. The chain couples TRBV5-1 to TRBJ2-3; TRBD1 matches at 8 bases. Matching the DNA end better, TRBJ2-7 makes the J call doubtful. CDR1 SGHRS and CDR2 YFSETQ come from the germline V gene. The CDR3 is 18 amino acids. The CDR3 protein is CASSSPTIGQGSIYEQYF. The CDR3 DNA reads TGCGCCAGCAGCTCCCCTACTATCGGACAGGGCTCAATCTACGAGCAGTACTTC.

This clonotype was seen many times. The chain links TRBV28 to TRBJ1-1; D call uncertain. V was clipped by 8 bases and J by 10 bases, with 5 bases between them. The CDR3 contains 8 residues. Germline assignment: CDR1 MDHEN and CDR2 SYDVKM. CDR3 sequence (DNA): TGTGCCAGCGGCGGAGCTTTCTTT. Protein product: CASGGAFF.

Concerning this clonotype itself: A read error is possible here, since a much larger clone lies one base away. The chain links TRBV30 to TRBJ2-3; possible D gene TRBD2, 5 bases. Germline V gene sequence: CDR1 GTSNPN, CDR2 SVGIG (reference sequence). There are 13 residues in the CDR3. The CDR3 DNA is TGTGCCCGGAGTGGACTCCGGGAAGATACGCAGTATTTT. Amino acids: CARSGLREDTQYF.

As to this clonotype: A much larger clone lies one base from this, so it may be a read error. The chain combines TRBV11-3 with TRBJ2-5; D might be TRBD1 (5 bases). Trimming removed 3 bases at V and 7 bases at J, with 12 bases between. CDR1 and CDR2 from the germline V gene are SGHNT and YENEEA. This CDR3 comprises 13 residues. Here the CDR3 reads CASSLWQGGTQYF. The CDR3 nucleotides are TGTGCCAGCAGCTTGTGGCAGGGCGGGACCCAGTACTTC.

This clonotype was observed at least ten times. The chain uses TRBV27 and TRBJ2-2, with D perhaps TRBD2 (7 bases). The CDR3 has 15 residues. Trimming took 2 bases from V and 3 from J, leaving 10 bases between them. Germline CDR1 MNHEY, CDR2 SMNVEV (reference sequence). In nucleotides, the CDR3 is TGTGCCAGCAGTTTAGGGGGGGCCCACACCGGGGAGCTGTTTTTT. Its protein is CASSLGGAHTGELFF.

This clonotype was counted many times. The CDR3 reads CASSEALLEFTNYGYTF. As DNA, the CDR3 is TGTGCCAGCAGTGAAGCGCTCTTGGAGTTTACTAACTATGGCTACACCTTC. The rearrangement joins TRBV6-1 to TRBJ1-2; no definite D call. There are 17 residues in the CDR3. Trimming removed 0 bases from V and 0 bases from J, with 14 bases in between. Germline V gene lookup returns CDR1 MNHNS and CDR2 SASEGT.

In nucleotides, the CDR3 is TGTGCCAGCAGACAGACTAGCGGGGGACTCAAGTACAATGAGCAGTTCTTC. Protein: CASRQTSGGLKYNEQFF. The V and J genes are TRBV6-2 or TRBV6-3 and TRBJ2-1; TRBD2 aligns across 12 bases. Germline loops: CDR1 MNHEY, CDR2 SVGEGT. V shed 6 bases and J 4 bases; nucleotides not matched to a gene: 10. The CDR3 is 17 amino acids.

This clonotype has more than one count but fewer than ten. The chain combines TRBV7-9 with TRBJ1-1; 8 bases match TRBD1. V trimming: 8 bases; J trimming: 7 bases; junction bases outside the gene matches: 9. Germline V gene sequence: CDR1 SEHNR, CDR2 FQNEAQ (reference sequence). CDR3 length equals 13 residues. The CDR3: CASGRTGPVEAFF. The CDR3 DNA follows: TGTGCCAGCGGAAGGACAGGGCCGGTTGAAGCTTTCTTT.

This clonotype was seen ten or more times. V is TRBV20-1 and J is TRBJ2-1; D might be TRBD2 (6 bases). The length of the CDR3 is 15 residues. The V end lost 0 bases, the J end lost 10 bases, and 19 bases lay between the germline ends. The germline CDR1 and CDR2 sequences are DFQATT and SNEGSKA (reference sequence). The CDR3 reads CSARDQRVLTQEQFF. CDR3 nucleotides: TGCAGTGCTAGAGATCAGCGGGTCCTGACTCAGGAGCAGTTCTTC.

This clonotype was observed many times. The chain employs TRBV12-3 or TRBV12-4 and TRBJ2-5; 11 bases agree with TRBD2. V lost 8 bases to trimming and J lost 2 bases; unmatched junction nucleotides: 7. This CDR3 region has 15 residues. This CDR3 reads CASGPGLAAQETQYF. The CDR3 DNA is TGTGCCAGCGGCCCGGGACTAGCGGCACAAGAGACCCAGTACTTC.

Many counts were recorded for this clonotype. The chain is built from TRBV29-1 and TRBJ2-7; D unresolved. CDR3 length: 12 amino acids. V shed 0 bases and J shed 2 bases, with 5 bases lying between them. CDR1 SQVTM and CDR2 ANQGSEA come from the germline V gene. The DNA of the CDR3 is TGCAGCGTTGAAGAAGGGACCTACGAGCAGTACTTC. This encodes CSVEEGTYEQYF.

The V and J genes are TRBV10-3 and TRBJ2-7; 9 nucleotides align to TRBD1. The CDR3 has 13 amino acids. Germline assignment: CDR1 ENHRY and CDR2 SYGVKD. J lost 6 bases, V lost 6 bases, and 6 bases had no gene match. CDR3 sequence: CAIRGVQGAEQYF. CDR3 sequence (DNA): TGTGCCATCAGGGGGGTACAGGGGGCCGAGCAGTACTTC.

The chain is built from TRBV7-9 and TRBJ1-2; 8 bases match TRBD1. V trimming: 4 bases; J trimming: 6 bases; junction bases outside the gene matches: 7. This CDR3 is built from 14 residues. Per germline, CDR1 SEHNR and CDR2 FQNEAQ (reference sequence). In nucleotides, the CDR3 is TGTGCCAGCAGCTCCCGACAGGGGTTCGATGGCTACACCTTC. Translation: CASSSRQGFDGYTF.

This clonotype was observed at least ten times. The chain carries TRBV2 and TRBJ2-1; tentatively, D is TRBD2 (6 bases). V lost 2 bases, J lost 4 bases, and 15 bases lay in between. The CDR3 has 16 amino acids. CDR1 is SNHLY, CDR2 FYNNEI, per germline. CDR3 loop: CASSEIGGTVYNEQFF. CDR3 sequence (DNA): TGTGCCAGCAGTGAAATCGGGGGAACCGTATACAATGAGCAGTTCTTC.

V gene TRBV11-2 combines with J gene TRBJ2-3; 9 bases align to TRBD1. The V gene end was trimmed by 5 bases and the J gene end by 2 bases; junction bases not matched to a gene: 8. Germline CDR1 is SGHAT and CDR2 is FQNNGV. CDR3 length equals 16 residues. The CDR3 protein is CASSLTGTGLTDTQYF. CDR3 DNA sequence: TGTGCCAGCAGCCTAACCGGGACAGGGCTCACAGATACGCAGTATTTT.

This clonotype was seen repeatedly, ten times or more. The chain carries TRBV11-1 and TRBJ2-7; a possible D gene is TRBD1 (5 bases). This CDR3 region has 13 residues. Germline loops: CDR1 SGHAT, CDR2 FQDESV (reference sequence). V was pared by 1 base and J by 4 bases, with 8 bases between. The CDR3: CASSLDRHYEQYF. In DNA form, the CDR3 reads TGTGCCAGCAGCTTAGACAGGCATTACGAGCAGTACTTC.

The chain employs TRBV9 and TRBJ2-1; 7 bases are a match to TRBD2. With V trimmed by 4 bases and J by 3 bases, 10 bases remained unmatched. CDR3 length: 16 residues. The germline CDR1 and CDR2 sequences are SGDLS and YYNGEE. The CDR3 region has the DNA TGTGCCAGCAGCCTCCCCGGGAGGACCCACTACAATGAGCAGTTCTTC. This gives the protein CASSLPGRTHYNEQFF.

The gene calls are TRBV2 and TRBJ2-3; either TRBD1 or TRBD2 may fit D (6 bases each). Trimming took 5 bases from V and 2 from J, leaving 11 bases between them. This CDR3 spans 14 amino acids. CDR1 and CDR2 (germline): SNHLY, FYNNEI. CDR3 sequence (DNA): TGTGCCAGCAGTTGGGGGGCGGCCACAGATACGCAGTATTTT. This codes for CASSWGAATDTQYF.

This clonotype was picked up many times. The gene calls are TRBV5-1 and TRBJ2-1; tentative D call: TRBD2 (5 bases). Trimming took off 3 bases at V and 7 bases at J, with 11 bases between the two ends. CDR3 length: 13 residues. Germline values: CDR1 SGHRS, CDR2 YFSETQ. The CDR3 spells CASSSGYGNEQFF. CDR3 DNA sequence: TGCGCCAGCAGCTCGGGATATGGGAATGAGCAGTTCTTC.

This clonotype has at least ten counts. The DNA for the CDR3 is TGTGCCAGCAGTGAATGGCGCGCAGGCGGACTCACAGATACGCAGTATTTT. Amino acid sequence: CASSEWRAGGLTDTQYF. This sequence joins TRBV2 and TRBJ2-3, with D possibly matching TRBD2 (5 bases). V lost 2 bases and J lost 2, with 17 bases in between. The CDR3 has 17 residues. Germline V gives CDR1 SNHLY, CDR2 FYNNEI.

This chain uses TRBV3-1 with TRBJ2-6; D gene unclear. The CDR3 is 16 amino acids. The germline V and J ends were trimmed by 4 bases and 0 bases, with 10 bases remaining between them. Germline lookup yields CDR1 LGHDT and CDR2 YNNKEL (reference sequence). CDR3 region: CASSPQPLSGANVLTF. CDR3 coding DNA: TGTGCCAGCAGCCCCCAGCCGCTCTCTGGGGCCAACGTCCTGACTTTC.

This clonotype has only a few counts. The J gene is TRBJ1-5, the V gene TRBV6-9; D is perhaps TRBD1 (6 bases). Trimming took 4 bases from V and 3 from J, leaving 13 bases between them. The CDR3 has 15 residues. Germline V gene sequence: CDR1 MNHGY, CDR2 SVAAGI. The CDR3 DNA reads as TGTGCCAGCAGTTTGCCCGACAGGTTCAATCAGCCCCAGCATTTT. This codes for CASSLPDRFNQPQHF.

This clonotype was counted a few times. The V and J genes are TRBV7-3 and TRBJ1-2; D gene uncertain. CDR3 length: 12 amino acids. Germline V gives CDR1 SGHTA, CDR2 FQGTGA. V was pared by 0 bases and J by 5 bases, with 4 bases between. CDR3 loop: CASSLTGYGYTF. CDR3 coding DNA: TGTGCCAGCAGCTTAACTGGGTATGGCTACACCTTC.